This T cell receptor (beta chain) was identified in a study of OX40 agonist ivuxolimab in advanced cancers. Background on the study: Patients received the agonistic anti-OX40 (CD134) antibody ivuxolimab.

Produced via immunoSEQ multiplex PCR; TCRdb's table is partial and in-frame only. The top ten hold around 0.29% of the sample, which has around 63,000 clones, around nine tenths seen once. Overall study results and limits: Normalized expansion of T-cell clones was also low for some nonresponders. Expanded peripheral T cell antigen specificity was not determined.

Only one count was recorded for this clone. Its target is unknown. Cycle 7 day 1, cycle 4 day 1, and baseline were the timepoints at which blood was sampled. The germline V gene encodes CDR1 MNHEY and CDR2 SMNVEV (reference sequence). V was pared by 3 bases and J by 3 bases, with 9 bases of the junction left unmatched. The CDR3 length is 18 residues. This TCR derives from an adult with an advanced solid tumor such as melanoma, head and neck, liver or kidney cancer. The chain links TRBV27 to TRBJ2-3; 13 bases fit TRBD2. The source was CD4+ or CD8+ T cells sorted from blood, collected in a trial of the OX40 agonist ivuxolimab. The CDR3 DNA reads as TGTGCCAGCAGTTTCGGGACTAGCGGGAATCGGGGAACAGATACGCAGTATTTT. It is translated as CASSFGTSGNRGTDTQYF.